The source of this T cell receptor beta chain is a study of early T cells in non-severe SARS-CoV-2 infection. Study-level information: Bulk RNA taken from unsorted whole blood was sequenced, leaving chains unpaired.

General observations from the study: Anti-spike CD8 responses were favored in VDJdb matching, and private and CD4 specificities were missed.

This clonotype was counted a few times. Its specificity is not known. Each cDNA molecule carried a unique molecular identifier. TCRdb re-analysed the 5' RACE reads in MiXCR, keeping a single row per CDR3 protein. The sample includes 60,000 to 75,000 distinct CDR3 sequences, 12% of them seen just once. Germline V gene data show CDR1 as SGHRS and CDR2 as YFSETQ. There are 17 residues in the CDR3. Germline trimming cut 1 base from V and 1 base from J; bases unmatched to any gene: 7. This chain links TRBV5-1 with TRBJ2-1; 8 bases are shared with TRBD1. Sequencing input: whole blood. The clonotype originates from an adult who was a healthcare worker with PCR-confirmed SARS-CoV-2 infection or an uninfected control (not recorded which). The CDR3 protein is CASSLIQGARSYNEQFF. The CDR3 DNA sequence: TGCGCCAGCAGCTTGATCCAGGGGGCTAGGTCCTACAATGAGCAGTTCTTC.